The clone carrying this TCR beta chain occurred many times. What it binds is not known. The data stem from a study of neurological immune-mediated disorders. Each TCR transcript was tagged with a 10-nucleotide random UMI during 5'RACE. TCRdb redid the calling of the 5' RACE reads with MiXCR, one entry per CDR3 protein. The table shows 30,000 to 40,000 distinct CDR3 sequences, with 3% to 4% occurring only once. Broader study findings: With the multiple sclerosis repertoire cluster, none of the clinical or MRI features showed an association.

The sequenced sample was PBMCs. The sequence derives from a man under 40 with multiple sclerosis.

For the CDR3, the DNA is TGCGCCAGCAGCCCCCCGGGACTCCCCTACAATGAGCAGTTCTTC. This encodes CASSPPGLPYNEQFF. The V call is TRBV4-3, the J call TRBJ2-1; maybe TRBD2 (6 bases). CDR1 and CDR2 (germline): LGHNA, YSLEER. Trimming shortened V by 4 bases and J by 2 bases, and 12 bases separated the two germline ends. The CDR3 length is 15 residues.